Given below is one T cell receptor beta chain in context. Its antigen is not identified. Treatment noted: about 20 received Ad26.COV2.S at low or high dose, single or two shots; roughly five received placebo; per-sample allocation not given. Each sample was drawn 63 days after the first injection (of vaccine or placebo). The sample originates from a study of Ad26.COV2.S vaccination and SARS-CoV-2 variants. Study summary: Each vaccinee took Ad26.COV2.S intramuscularly, once or twice 56 days apart. Points from the study as a whole: The study found similar non-spike TCR breadth in vaccine and placebo recipients.

The data were produced by immunoSEQ multiplex PCR, yet TCRdb's version contains in-frame clones alone and is incomplete. The top ten clones hold 9% to 15% of a sample with more than 350,000 clones, 80% to 95% of them seen once. Germline lookup yields CDR1 SGHTS and CDR2 YDEGEE. This CDR3 has 16 residues. Trimming stripped 5 bases from V and 3 bases from J, with 20 bases between. The V and J genes are TRBV5-8 and TRBJ1-1; D possibly corresponds to TRBD1 (6 bases). Sample: peripheral blood, taken in a trial of Ad26.COV2.S vaccine versus placebo. This sequence originates from a person aged 18 to 65 who received the Ad26.COV2.S COVID-19 vaccine or a placebo. The CDR3, as DNA: TGTGCCAGCAGTTCCGGTTGGGGGGGCGAAGACACTGAAGCTTTCTTT. Its protein product is CASSSGWGGEDTEAFF. The whole variable domain, filled in from reference TRBV5-8 and TRBJ1-1, reads EAGVTQSPTHLIKTRGQQATLRCSPISGHTSVYWYQQALGLGLQFLLWYDEGEERNRGNFPPRFSGRQFPNYSSELNVNALELEDSALYLCASSSGWGGEDTEAFFGQGTRLTVV.